The text below deals with one T cell receptor (beta chain). What it binds is not known. Looked up from germline, CDR1 is MDHEN and CDR2 is SYDVKM. Trimming stripped 7 bases from V and 7 bases from J, with 11 bases between. CDR3 length: 12 amino acids. The sorted-subset replicate PCRs were given 200 ng DNA, which is tens of thousands of T cell genomes. Produced via immunoSEQ multiplex PCR; TCRdb's table is partial and in-frame only. The sample yields about 1.1 million clones, around 77% seen once. The record originates from a study of shared clonotypes between healthy human individuals. The study, taken as a whole, reports: Though the depth was large, rarefaction showed that sorted-subset sequencing was incomplete. Clonotypes shared by all four sorted-subset donors had higher generation probabilities than non-shared clonotypes.

The material sequenced was memory CD4+ T cells from PBMCs. The subset: CD45RA-negative fraction. V and J are TRBV28 and TRBJ1-5; D gene uncertain. The source of this sequence is a man between 18 and 35 years old in good health. Some clones in this sample may be carry-over from other donors' samples. The CDR3 reads CASKPVGQPQHF. CDR3 coding DNA: TGTGCCAGCAAGCCGGTCGGCCAGCCCCAGCATTTT.